In its sample, the clone carrying this T cell receptor (beta chain) was seen once. The record originates from a study of T cell changes during pregnancy in multiple sclerosis. CDR1 and CDR2 from the germline V gene are LNHNV and YYDKDF (reference sequence). V lost 4 bases and J 0 bases, leaving 12 bases between the germline ends. The CDR3 is 15 amino acids. Libraries were prepared by immunoSEQ multiplex PCR; TCRdb keeps only in-frame clonotypes and omits some of them. The repertoire holds approximately 60,000 clones, roughly 90% seen once, with around 0.81% in the top ten. Sequencing was performed on peripheral blood, taken before pregnancy. The TCR originated in a female donor with multiple sclerosis, enrolled in a pregnancy study. The chain recombines TRBV15 with TRBJ2-5; D not certain. The DNA of the CDR3 is TGTGCCACCAGCATCCGAGGCAGTAACCAAGAGACCCAGTACTTC. As protein: CATSIRGSNQETQYF.